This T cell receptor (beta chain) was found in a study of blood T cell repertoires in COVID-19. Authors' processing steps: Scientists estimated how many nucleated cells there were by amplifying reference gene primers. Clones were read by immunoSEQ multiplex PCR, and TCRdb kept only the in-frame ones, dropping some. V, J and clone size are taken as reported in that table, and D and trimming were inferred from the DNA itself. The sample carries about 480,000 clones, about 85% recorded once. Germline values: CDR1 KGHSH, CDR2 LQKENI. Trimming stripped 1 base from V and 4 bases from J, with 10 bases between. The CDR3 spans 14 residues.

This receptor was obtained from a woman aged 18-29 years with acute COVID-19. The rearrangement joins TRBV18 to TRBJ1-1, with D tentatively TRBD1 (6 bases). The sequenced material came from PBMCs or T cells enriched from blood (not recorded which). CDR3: CASSPQGDGTEAFF. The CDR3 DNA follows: TGTGCCAGCTCACCACAGGGGGACGGCACTGAAGCTTTCTTT.